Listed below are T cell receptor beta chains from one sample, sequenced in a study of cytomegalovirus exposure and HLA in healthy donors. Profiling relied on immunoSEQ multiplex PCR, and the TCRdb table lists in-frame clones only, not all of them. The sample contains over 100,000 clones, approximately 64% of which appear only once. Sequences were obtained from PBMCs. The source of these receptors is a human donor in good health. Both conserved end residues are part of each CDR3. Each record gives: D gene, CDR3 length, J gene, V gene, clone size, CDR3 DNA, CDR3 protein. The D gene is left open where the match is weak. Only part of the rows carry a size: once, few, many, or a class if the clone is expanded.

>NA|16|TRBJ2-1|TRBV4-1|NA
TGCGCCAGCAGCCCCGAGCGGGCTAGCTCCTACAATGAGCAGTTCTTC
CASSPERASSYNEQFF
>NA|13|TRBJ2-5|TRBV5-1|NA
TGCGCCAGCAGCCACCTGGTAGAAGAGACCCAGTACTTC
CASSHLVEETQYF
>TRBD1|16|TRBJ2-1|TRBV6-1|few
TGTGCCAGCAGTGAACACTGGACAGGGGGCGGAAATGAGCAGTTCTTC
CASSEHWTGGGNEQFF
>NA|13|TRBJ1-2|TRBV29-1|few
TGCAGCGTTGGTGGAGCAGGGACAAATGGCTACACCTTC
CSVGGAGTNGYTF
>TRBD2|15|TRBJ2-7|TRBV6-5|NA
TGTGCCAGCAGTTACAATCGCGGGGGAGGGTACGAGCAGTACTTC
CASSYNRGGGYEQYF
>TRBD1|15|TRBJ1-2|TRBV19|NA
TGTGCCAGTATCGAGACCGGGACAGGGGTTTATGGCTACACCTTC
CASIETGTGVYGYTF
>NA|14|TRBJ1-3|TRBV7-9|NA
TGTGCCAGCAGCTACATCTCCAGAGGAAACACCATATATTTT
CASSYISRGNTIYF
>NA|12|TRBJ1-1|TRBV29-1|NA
TGCAGCGTTGGACAGATGAACACTGAAGCTTTCTTT
CSVGQMNTEAFF
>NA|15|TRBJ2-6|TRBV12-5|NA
TGTGCTAGTGGTTTGGGCCAGTCTGGGGCCAACGTCCTGACTTTC
CASGLGQSGANVLTF
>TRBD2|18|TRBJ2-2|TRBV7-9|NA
TGTGCCAGCAGCTCAAAAGGACTAGCGGGAAACTTTGCCGGGGAGCTGTTTTTT
CASSSKGLAGNFAGELFF
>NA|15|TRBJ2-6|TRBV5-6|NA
TGTGCCAGCAGCCCGGGGGTCTCTGGGGCCAACGTCCTGACTTTC
CASSPGVSGANVLTF
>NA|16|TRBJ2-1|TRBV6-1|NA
TGTGCCAGCAGTGAAGGTATTGGCAGGGCCTACAATGAGCAGTTCTTC
CASSEGIGRAYNEQFF
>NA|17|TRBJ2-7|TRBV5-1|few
TGCGCCAGCAGCTTGTTCGCTCCCGGGAGCCCGTTATACGAGCAGTACTTC
CASSLFAPGSPLYEQYF
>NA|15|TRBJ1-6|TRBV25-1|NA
TGTGCCAGCAGTGAATCTCGGGGACTCAATTCACCCCTCCACTTT
CASSESRGLNSPLHF
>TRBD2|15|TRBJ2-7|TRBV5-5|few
TGTGCCAGCAGCCCTGGACTAGCGGGAGTTCTCGAGCAGTACTTC
CASSPGLAGVLEQYF
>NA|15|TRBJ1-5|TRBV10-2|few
TGCGCCAGCAGTGAGGGGCTCTATAGCAATCAGCCCCAGCATTTT
CASSEGLYSNQPQHF
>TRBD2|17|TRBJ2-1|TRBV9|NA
TGTGCCAGCAGCGTAGCGACTAGCGGGTCCCTCTACAATGAGCAGTTCTTC
CASSVATSGSLYNEQFF